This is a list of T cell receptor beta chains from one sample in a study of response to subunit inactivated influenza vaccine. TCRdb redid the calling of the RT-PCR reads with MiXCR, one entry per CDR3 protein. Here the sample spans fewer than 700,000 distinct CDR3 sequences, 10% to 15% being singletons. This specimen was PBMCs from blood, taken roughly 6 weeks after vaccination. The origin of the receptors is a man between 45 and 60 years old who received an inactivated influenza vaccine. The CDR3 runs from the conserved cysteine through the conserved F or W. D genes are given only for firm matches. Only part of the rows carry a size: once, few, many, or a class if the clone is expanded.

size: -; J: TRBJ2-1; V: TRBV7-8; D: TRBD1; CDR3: CASSSGQGIINEQFF; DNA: TGTGCCAGCAGCTCGGGACAGGGGATTATCAATGAGCAGTTCTTC
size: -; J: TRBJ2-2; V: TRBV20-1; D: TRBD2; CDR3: CSASSGGGTGELFF; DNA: TGCAGTGCTAGTAGCGGGGGAGGCACCGGGGAGCTGTTTTTT
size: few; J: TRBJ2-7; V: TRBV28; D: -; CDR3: CASSSLGHPKGSVWQYF; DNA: TGTGCCAGCAGTTCCTTGGGACATCCGAAGGGGTCCGTCTGGCAGTACTTC
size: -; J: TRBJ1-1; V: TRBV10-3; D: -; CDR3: CAISDSWDTEAFF; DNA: TGTGCCATCAGTGACAGCTGGGACACTGAAGCTTTCTTT
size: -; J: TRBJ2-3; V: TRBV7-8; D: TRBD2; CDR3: CASSSRTSAPDTQYF; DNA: TGTGCCAGCAGCAGCCGGACTAGCGCGCCAGATACGCAGTATTTT
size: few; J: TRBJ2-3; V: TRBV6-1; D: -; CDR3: CASSPVGSYTDTQYF; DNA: TGTGCCAGCAGCCCGGTCGGCAGCTACACAGATACGCAGTATTTT
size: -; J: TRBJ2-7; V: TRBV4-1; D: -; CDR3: CASSQPGRRGEQYF; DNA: TGCGCCAGCAGCCAGCCGGGACGTAGGGGCGAGCAGTACTTC
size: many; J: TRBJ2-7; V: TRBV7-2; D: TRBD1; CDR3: CASSPRGTGGYEQYF; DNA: TGTGCCAGCAGCCCACGTGGGACAGGGGGCTACGAGCAGTACTTC
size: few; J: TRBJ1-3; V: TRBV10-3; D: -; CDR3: CAIRSASGVTGNTIYF; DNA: TGTGCCATCAGATCGGCCTCGGGCGTCACTGGAAACACCATATATTTT
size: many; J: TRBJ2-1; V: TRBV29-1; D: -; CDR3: CSVAFPGKEQFF; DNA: TGCAGCGTTGCTTTCCCCGGGAAGGAGCAGTTCTTC
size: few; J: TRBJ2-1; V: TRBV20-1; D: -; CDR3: CSASRTTLNEQFF; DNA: TGCAGTGCCTCCCGGACTACTCTCAATGAGCAGTTCTTC
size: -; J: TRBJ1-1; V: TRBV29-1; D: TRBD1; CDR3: CSVVRTGGTEAFF; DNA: TGCAGCGTTGTTAGGACAGGGGGAACTGAAGCTTTCTTT
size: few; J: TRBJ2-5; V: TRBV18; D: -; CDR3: CASSPNPGKETQYF; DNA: TGTGCCAGCTCACCAAACCCGGGGAAAGAGACCCAGTACTTC
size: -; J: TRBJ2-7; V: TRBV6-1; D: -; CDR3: CASGTSYEQYF; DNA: TGTGCCAGCGGGACATCCTACGAGCAGTACTTC
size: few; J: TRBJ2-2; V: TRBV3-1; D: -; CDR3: CASSPGAVKGGELFF; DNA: TGTGCCAGCAGCCCCGGTGCGGTTAAAGGCGGGGAGCTGTTTTTT
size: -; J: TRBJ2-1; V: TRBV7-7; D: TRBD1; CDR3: CASSLRQGKGTGEQFF; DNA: TGTGCTAGCAGCTTAAGACAGGGCAAGGGTACCGGTGAGCAGTTCTTC
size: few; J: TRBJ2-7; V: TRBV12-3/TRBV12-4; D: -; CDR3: CASSLAGGPEQYF; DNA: TGTGCCAGCAGTTTAGCGGGGGGGCCCGAGCAGTACTTC
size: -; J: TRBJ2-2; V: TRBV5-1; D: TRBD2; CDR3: CASSSQLAGNTGELFF; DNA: TGCGCCAGCAGCTCCCAACTAGCGGGGAACACCGGGGAGCTGTTTTTT
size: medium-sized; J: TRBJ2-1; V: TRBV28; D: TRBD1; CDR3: CASQAGTGAENEQFF; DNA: TGTGCCAGCCAGGCCGGGACAGGGGCCGAGAATGAGCAGTTCTTC
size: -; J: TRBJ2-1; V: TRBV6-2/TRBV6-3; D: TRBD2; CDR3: CASSYRGSGIFNEQFF; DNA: TGTGCCAGCAGTTACCGAGGTAGCGGGATTTTTAATGAGCAGTTCTTC
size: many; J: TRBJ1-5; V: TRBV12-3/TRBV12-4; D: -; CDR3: CASSLVEGNQPQHF; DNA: TGTGCCAGCAGTTTAGTGGAAGGCAATCAGCCCCAGCATTTT
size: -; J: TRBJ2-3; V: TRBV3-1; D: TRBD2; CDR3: CASSQDRLAGDTQYF; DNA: TGTGCCAGCAGCCAAGATCGGCTAGCGGGAGATACGCAGTATTTT
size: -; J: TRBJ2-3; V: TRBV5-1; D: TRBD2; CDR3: CASSLAGSSGTDTQYF; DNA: TGCGCCAGCAGCTTGGCCGGGTCTAGCGGAACAGATACGCAGTATTTT
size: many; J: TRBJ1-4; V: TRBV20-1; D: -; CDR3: CSASQGSTNEKLFF; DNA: TGCAGTGCTAGTCAGGGGTCAACTAATGAAAAACTGTTTTTT
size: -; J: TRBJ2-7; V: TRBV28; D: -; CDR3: CASSLSGTGEFLTYEQYF; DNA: TGTGCCAGCAGTTTAAGCGGGACAGGCGAATTCCTCACCTACGAGCAGTACTTC
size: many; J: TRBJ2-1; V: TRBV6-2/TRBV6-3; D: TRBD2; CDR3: CASSYVERGLGDEQFF; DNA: TGTGCCAGCAGTTATGTTGAGCGGGGGCTAGGGGATGAGCAGTTCTTC
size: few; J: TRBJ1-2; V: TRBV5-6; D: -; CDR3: CASSLDVGRGYTF; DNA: TGTGCCAGCAGCTTGGATGTGGGTAGGGGCTACACCTTC
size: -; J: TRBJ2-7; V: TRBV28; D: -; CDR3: CASSLLAGVGLYEQYF; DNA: TGTGCCAGCAGTTTATTAGCAGGGGTCGGACTCTACGAGCAGTACTTC
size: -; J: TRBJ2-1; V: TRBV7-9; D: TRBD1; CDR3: CASSLLGTGGSYNEQFF; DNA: TGTGCCAGCAGCTTATTGGGCACAGGGGGCTCCTACAATGAGCAGTTCTTC
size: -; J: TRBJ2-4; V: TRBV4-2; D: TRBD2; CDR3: CASSQVRGGRGNIQYF; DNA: TGTGCCAGCAGCCAAGTGAGAGGAGGGAGGGGAAACATTCAGTACTTC
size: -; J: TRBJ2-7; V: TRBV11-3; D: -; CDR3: CASSPRSDLNVHEQYF; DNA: TGTGCCAGCAGCCCGCGAAGTGATTTAAACGTACACGAGCAGTACTTC
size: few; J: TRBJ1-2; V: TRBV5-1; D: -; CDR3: CASNNGQPGDGYTF; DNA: TGCGCCAGCAACAACGGACAACCCGGGGATGGCTACACCTTC
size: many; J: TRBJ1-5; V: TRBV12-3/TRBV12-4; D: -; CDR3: CASSFSASNQPQHF; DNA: TGTGCCAGCAGTTTTTCAGCGAGCAATCAGCCCCAGCATTTT
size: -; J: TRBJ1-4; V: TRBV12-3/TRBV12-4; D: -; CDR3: CATRKINEKLFF; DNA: TGTGCCACCAGGAAAATCAATGAAAAACTGTTTTTT
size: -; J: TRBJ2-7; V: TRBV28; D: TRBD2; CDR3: CASTPGGGPREQYF; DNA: TGTGCCAGCACCCCCGGGGGGGGCCCGCGGGAGCAGTACTTC
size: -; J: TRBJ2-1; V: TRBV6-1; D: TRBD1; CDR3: CASSWDRGSNEQFF; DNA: TGTGCCAGCTCCTGGGACAGGGGCTCCAATGAGCAGTTCTTC
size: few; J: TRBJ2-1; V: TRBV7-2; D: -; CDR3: CASSPRAGYNEQFF; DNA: TGTGCCAGCAGCCCCAGAGCGGGCTACAATGAGCAGTTCTTC
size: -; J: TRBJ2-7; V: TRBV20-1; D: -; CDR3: CCAITRGLEPFYEQYF; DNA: TGCTGTGCTATCACAAGGGGTCTGGAGCCCTTCTACGAGCAGTACTTC
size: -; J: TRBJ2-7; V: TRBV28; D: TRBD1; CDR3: CASRLVQGSVSEQYF; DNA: TGTGCCAGCAGACTAGTACAGGGGTCGGTGTCCGAGCAGTACTTC
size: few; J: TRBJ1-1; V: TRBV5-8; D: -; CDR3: CASSLRRAATEAFF; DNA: TGTGCCAGCAGCTTACGAAGGGCGGCCACTGAAGCTTTCTTT
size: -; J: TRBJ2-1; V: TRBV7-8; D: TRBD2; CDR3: CASSLAQGAPSGSPYNEQFF; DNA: TGTGCCAGCAGCTTAGCGCAGGGGGCGCCTAGCGGGAGTCCCTACAATGAGCAGTTCTTC
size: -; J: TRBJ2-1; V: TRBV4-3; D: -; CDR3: CASSLDSRRNNEQFF; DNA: TGCGCCAGCAGCCTAGACTCTAGGCGGAACAATGAGCAGTTCTTC
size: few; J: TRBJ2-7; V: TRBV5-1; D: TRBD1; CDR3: CASSPGQSLLEQYF; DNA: TGCGCCAGCAGCCCGGGACAGTCACTCTTGGAGCAGTACTTC
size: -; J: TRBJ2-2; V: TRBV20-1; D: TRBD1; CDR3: CSARRGRGLSGELFF; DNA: TGCAGTGCCAGGCGCGGCAGGGGGCTCTCCGGGGAGCTGTTTTTT
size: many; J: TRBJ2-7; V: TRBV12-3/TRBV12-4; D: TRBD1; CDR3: CASSKSRDRVAEQYF; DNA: TGTGCCAGCAGTAAGTCCCGGGACAGGGTGGCCGAGCAGTACTTC
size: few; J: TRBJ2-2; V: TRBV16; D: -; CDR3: CASSQSRSTGELFF; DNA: TGTGCCAGCAGCCAATCCCGCAGCACCGGGGAGCTGTTTTTT
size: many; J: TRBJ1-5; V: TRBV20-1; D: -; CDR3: CSANRDTNQPQHF; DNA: TGCAGTGCTAACCGGGACACCAATCAGCCCCAGCATTTT
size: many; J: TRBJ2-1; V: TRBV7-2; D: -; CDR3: CASSLDVTGNEQFF; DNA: TGTGCCAGCAGCTTAGATGTCACGGGCAATGAGCAGTTCTTC
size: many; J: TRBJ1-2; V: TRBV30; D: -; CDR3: CAWSTPNYGYTF; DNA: TGTGCCTGGAGTACCCCCAACTATGGCTACACCTTC
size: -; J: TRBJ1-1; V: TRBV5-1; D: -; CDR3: CASSSYYNTEAFF; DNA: TGCGCCAGCAGCTCTTATTACAACACTGAAGCTTTCTTT
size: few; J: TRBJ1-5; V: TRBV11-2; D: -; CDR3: CASSPSGRFSNQPQHF; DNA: TGTGCCAGCAGCCCTTCGGGACGTTTTAGCAATCAGCCCCAGCATTTT
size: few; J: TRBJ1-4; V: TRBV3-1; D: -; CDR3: CASSLTEGKLFF; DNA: TGTGCCAGCAGCCTCACGGAGGGAAAACTGTTTTTT
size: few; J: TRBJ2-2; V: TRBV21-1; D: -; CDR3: CASSKARAGGRTGELFF; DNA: TGTGCCAGCAGCAAAGCACGAGCGGGAGGTAGAACCGGGGAGCTGTTTTTT
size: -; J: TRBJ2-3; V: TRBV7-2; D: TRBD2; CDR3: CASKRLAGGPTDTQYF; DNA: TGTGCCAGCAAGCGACTAGCGGGAGGGCCGACAGATACGCAGTATTTT